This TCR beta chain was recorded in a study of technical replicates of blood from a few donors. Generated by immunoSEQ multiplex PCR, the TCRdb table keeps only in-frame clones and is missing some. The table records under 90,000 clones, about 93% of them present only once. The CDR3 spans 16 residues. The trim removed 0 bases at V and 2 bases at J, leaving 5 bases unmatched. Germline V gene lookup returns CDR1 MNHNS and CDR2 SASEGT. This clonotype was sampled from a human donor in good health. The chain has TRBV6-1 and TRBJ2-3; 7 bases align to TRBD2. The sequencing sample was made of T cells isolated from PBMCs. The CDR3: CASSEALAGVTDTQYF. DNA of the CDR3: TGTGCCAGCAGTGAAGCGCTGGCGGGGGTCACAGATACGCAGTATTTT.